The 32 T cell receptor beta chains below were found in one sample sequenced in a study of T cells after yellow fever vaccination (dated by TCRdb to between 2018 and 2021). The meaning of the sample's treatment or condition label: live attenuated yellow fever vaccine strain. Libraries were constructed by 5' RACE. Sequencing relied on an Illumina HiSeq 2500. TCRdb trimmed public reads at Q25 via fastp, called clones via MiXCR and kept in-frame beta chains. Every distinct CDR3 protein forms one entry, paired with its most common genes and DNA. In this sample the table shows around 530,000 distinct CDR3 sequences, about 15% of which occur a single time. The ten largest clones add up to approximately 15% of the sample. The material was PBMCs, obtained 5 days after the first yellow fever vaccination. These receptors were taken from a man younger than 35 who received the YFV17D yellow fever vaccine.

This clonotype was counted a few times. The V call is TRBV24-1, the J call TRBJ1-1; TRBD1 matches 8 bases. This CDR3 is 13 amino acids long. With 4 bases clipped from V and 7 bases from J, the junction kept 4 bases outside the gene matches. Germline V gives CDR1 KGHDR, CDR2 SFDVKD. CDR3 residues: CATSEPGGIEAFF. The CDR3 DNA follows: TGTGCCACCAGTGAACCAGGGGGCATTGAAGCTTTCTTT.

This rearrangement joins TRBV7-6 to TRBJ1-1; maybe TRBD1 (6 bases). This CDR3 has 13 amino acids. Between the trimmed V and J ends, which lost 6 bases and 1 base, there was a span of 9 bases. CDR1 SGHVS and CDR2 FNYEAQ come from the germline V gene. CDR3 region: CASRLTGNTEAFF. In DNA form, the CDR3 reads TGTGCCAGCAGACTGACAGGGAACACTGAAGCTTTCTTT.

The J gene is TRBJ1-4, the V gene TRBV18; TRBD1 matches 9 bases. Germline lookup yields CDR1 KGHSH and CDR2 LQKENI. The ends lost 8 bases at V and 6 bases at J; junction bases unmatched: 4. The CDR3 is made up of 13 amino acids. Written as DNA, the CDR3 is TGTGCCAGCACCCGGGACAGGGATGAAAAACTGTTTTTT. Translated: CASTRDRDEKLFF.

The rearrangement uses TRBV7-9 and TRBJ2-1; D gene ambiguous. V lost 1 base and J lost 1, with 8 bases in between. The CDR3 totals 15 residues. Germline V gene lookup returns CDR1 SEHNR and CDR2 FQNEAQ (reference sequence). The CDR3 sequence: CASSLGELSYNEQFF. CDR3 in DNA: TGTGCCAGCAGCTTAGGTGAACTTTCCTACAATGAGCAGTTCTTC.

This clonotype was counted a few times. The chain links TRBV13 to TRBJ2-2; D could derive from TRBD1 or TRBD2 (5 bases each). Looked up from germline, CDR1 is PRHDT and CDR2 is FYEKMQ (reference sequence). The CDR3 has 17 residues. Trimming pared 1 base from V and 4 bases from J, leaving 16 bases between. CDR3 nucleotides: TGTGCCAGCAGCTTAGAGAGGGCGCAGGGTCTCACCGGGGAGCTGTTTTTT. Protein product: CASSLERAQGLTGELFF.

The chain uses TRBV14 and TRBJ2-5; 10 bases match TRBD1. Trimming removed 5 bases from V and 5 bases from J; junction bases left unmatched: 8. Germline values: CDR1 SGHDN, CDR2 FVKESK. The CDR3 loop spans 15 amino acids. CDR3 protein: CASSVRDRGSETQYF. The CDR3 DNA follows: TGTGCCAGCAGCGTTCGGGACAGGGGTTCGGAGACCCAGTACTTC.

At least ten counts were recorded for this clonotype. The chain joins TRBV4-1 to TRBJ2-7; tentatively, D is TRBD1 or TRBD2 (5 bases each). Germline CDR1 reads MGHRA; CDR2 reads YSYEKL. The CDR3 contains 11 residues. V lost 4 bases and J lost 7, with 8 bases in between. CDR3 sequence reads: CASSLEGEQYF. The DNA of the CDR3 is TGCGCCAGCAGCCTTGAGGGGGAGCAGTACTTC.

This clonotype has a handful of counts. The chain links TRBV10-3 to TRBJ2-3; 8 bases are shared with TRBD2. Germline V gene sequence: CDR1 ENHRY, CDR2 SYGVKD. V shed 6 bases and J 4 bases; nucleotides not matched to a gene: 6. There are 14 residues in the CDR3. CDR3 bases: TGTGCCATCAGCCGGGGGGGCTTCGCAGATACGCAGTATTTT. Its protein product is CAISRGGFADTQYF.

V gene TRBV14 combines with J gene TRBJ2-1; 8 nucleotides align to TRBD2. The germline CDR1 and CDR2 sequences are SGHDN and FVKESK. CDR3 size: 17 residues. The junction had 15 bases not matched to a gene; V was cut back by 4 bases and J by 7 bases. The CDR3 DNA reads TGTGCCAGCAGCCCCAATTTGGCGGGGGGCATGCGGAATGAGCAGTTCTTC. Protein sequence: CASSPNLAGGMRNEQFF.

CDR3 bases: TGTGCCAGCAGCGCTGACAGGTTCTCCTACGAGCAGTACTTC. Translating it yields CASSADRFSYEQYF. V is TRBV5-6 and J is TRBJ2-7; possible D gene TRBD1, 6 bases. Germline CDR1 and CDR2: SGHDT and YYEEEE. The V end lost 4 bases, the J end lost 0 bases, and 11 bases lay between the germline ends. This CDR3 spans 14 amino acids.

This clonotype was counted between two and nine times. The chain couples TRBV4-2 to TRBJ2-1; 10 bases fit TRBD1. Germline values: CDR1 LGHNA, CDR2 YNFKEQ. This CDR3 comprises 20 residues. Germline trimming cut 0 bases from V and 2 bases from J; bases unmatched to any gene: 13. The CDR3 DNA is TGTGCCAGCAGCCAAGACCGGGGGGGGACAGGGGCCGATCCCTACAATGAGCAGTTCTTC. Protein sequence: CASSQDRGGTGADPYNEQFF.

This sequence joins TRBV19 and TRBJ1-5; perhaps TRBD1 as D (5 bases). The CDR3 has 16 amino acids. Germline CDR1 LNHDA, CDR2 SQIVND (reference sequence). V gave up 3 bases and J gave up 7 bases, with 19 bases separating them. CDR3 loop: CASSMVGTGTEQPQHF. The CDR3 DNA is TGTGCCAGTAGTATGGTAGGCACGGGGACGGAGCAGCCCCAGCATTTT.

The rearrangement joins TRBV21-1 to TRBJ1-5; the D segment call TRBD1 is taken from the table without a DNA check. TRBV21-1 is recorded as a pseudogene. The CDR3 totals 15 residues. CDR3 in amino acids: CASHTGTRGNQPQHF. CDR3 DNA: TGTGCCAGCCACACCGGGACACGAGGCAATCAGCCCCAGCATTTT.

This clonotype was observed a few times. Germline and junction disagree at one end, which may indicate a read error. This sequence joins TRBV28 and TRBJ1-1; weak D call: TRBD1 (6 bases). In germline, CDR1 is MDHEN, CDR2 SYDVKM. This CDR3 has 14 amino acids. The CDR3 DNA reads TGTGCCAGCGGGGAGGGGGGCTTGAACACTGAAGTTTTCTTT. This encodes CASGEGGLNTEVFF.

In its sample, this clonotype was seen many times. In nucleotides, the CDR3 is TGCGCCAGCAGCTTGGTTCATAGCGGGGGTGACAATGAGCAGTTCTTC. Encoded protein: CASSLVHSGGDNEQFF. V usage is TRBV5-1 and J usage is TRBJ2-1; 9 bases are shared with TRBD2. Germline V gives CDR1 SGHRS, CDR2 YFSETQ. This CDR3 comprises 16 residues. With 0 bases clipped from V and 5 bases from J, the junction kept 6 bases outside the gene matches.

This sequence joins TRBV10-3 and TRBJ2-7; no clear D gene. The CDR3 covers 12 residues. V was pared by 8 bases and J by 1 base, with 9 bases between. CDR1 is ENHRY and CDR2 is SYGVKD in the germline V gene. This chain's CDR3 is CAISLGSYEQYF. The CDR3 DNA is TGTGCCATCTCCCTCGGGTCCTACGAGCAGTACTTC.

The chain joins TRBV4-3 to TRBJ2-3, with D unclear. The CDR3 contains 14 residues. V lost 1 base to trimming and J lost 1 base, with 6 bases between them. Germline V lookup: CDR1 LGHNA, CDR2 YSLEER. The CDR3 bases are TGCGCCAGCAGCCAAGCCTGGGGCACAGATACGCAGTATTTT. Protein product: CASSQAWGTDTQYF.

To note about this clonotype: Possible read error: a much larger clone is one base away. The chain has TRBV5-1 and TRBJ2-1; 8 bases match TRBD2. Looked up from germline, CDR1 is SGHRS and CDR2 is YFSETQ. V lost 0 bases to trimming and J lost 8 bases; unmatched junction nucleotides: 7. The CDR3 has 15 amino acids. The CDR3 sequence: CASSLDIPGGDEQFF. The DNA of the CDR3 is TGCGCCAGCAGCTTGGATATACCGGGGGGGGATGAGCAGTTCTTC.

This clonotype was detected only a few times. V usage is TRBV21-1 and J usage is TRBJ2-7. TRBV21-1 is described as a pseudogene. The CDR3 has 14 amino acids. CDR3 coding DNA: TGTGCCAGCAGCAAAGGAGGGACCCCCTGCGAGCAGTACTTC. Encoded protein: CASSKGGTPCEQYF.

DNA for the CDR3: TGTGCCAGCAGCTCCCAGGGGTTAAAAGACTATGGCTACACCTTC. This encodes CASSSQGLKDYGYTF. The chain employs TRBV7-9 and TRBJ1-2; weak D call: TRBD1 (6 bases). This CDR3 comprises 15 residues. Looked up from germline, CDR1 is SEHNR and CDR2 is FQNEAQ (reference sequence). Trimming shortened V by 4 bases and J by 3 bases, and 15 bases separated the two germline ends.

The rearrangement joins TRBV19 to TRBJ1-1, with D perhaps TRBD1 (5 bases). Germline assignment: CDR1 LNHDA and CDR2 SQIVND (reference sequence). Trimming cost V 3 bases and J 8 bases, with 19 bases left between them. This CDR3 has 15 residues. In DNA, the CDR3 is TGTGCCAGTAGTATTGGGACCGGGGACCTGATAGAAGCTTTCTTT. It is translated as CASSIGTGDLIEAFF.

DNA of the CDR3: TGCAGTGCTGGAACTAATAGTCAGCCCCAGCATTTT. Protein product: CSAGTNSQPQHF. The V and J genes are TRBV20-1 and TRBJ1-5; D gene uncertain. The V gene's germline CDR1 is DFQATT and CDR2 SNEGSKA (reference sequence). This CDR3 is 12 amino acids long. With 5 bases removed from V and 6 bases from J, the gap between germline ends came to 11 bases.

This clonotype was detected many times. The chain has TRBV7-2 and TRBJ2-5; the match to TRBD1 covers 8 bases. With 3 bases clipped from V and 4 bases from J, the junction kept 1 base outside the gene matches. Germline CDR1 reads SGHTA; CDR2 reads FQGNSA. The CDR3 spans 13 residues. The CDR3 bases are TGTGCCAGCAGCTTCGACAGGGGAGAGACCCAGTACTTC. As protein: CASSFDRGETQYF.

This rearrangement joins TRBV6-1 to TRBJ1-2; no reliable D call. The germline V and J ends were trimmed by 0 bases and 7 bases, with 15 bases remaining between them. CDR3 length: 15 residues. Looked up from germline, CDR1 is MNHNS and CDR2 is SASEGT. The CDR3 DNA is TGTGCCAGCAGTGAAGCTGCCCTAATCCACGGTGGCTACACCTTC. Its protein product is CASSEAALIHGGYTF.

V is TRBV4-3 and J is TRBJ1-3; D unclear. The germline CDR1 and CDR2 sequences are LGHNA and YSLEER. CDR3 length: 14 residues. Trimming took off 2 bases at V and 1 base at J, with 6 bases between the two ends. In nucleotides, the CDR3 is TGCGCCAGCAGCCAAAGGTATTCTGGAAACACCATATATTTT. It yields the protein CASSQRYSGNTIYF.

V and J are TRBV12-3 or TRBV12-4 and TRBJ1-5; D is unclear. V was trimmed by 6 bases and J by 5 bases, leaving 14 bases between them. CDR3 length equals 14 residues. The CDR3 DNA is TGTGCCAGCAGGGCCGAATGGGTTGATCAGCCCCAGCATTTT. This sequence encodes CASRAEWVDQPQHF.

This clonotype was seen only a few times. The CDR3 protein is CASGGGDSNQPQHF. As DNA, the CDR3 is TGTGCCAGCGGGGGGGGCGACAGCAATCAGCCCCAGCATTTT. The chain has TRBV6-1 and TRBJ1-5; D may be TRBD1 (6 bases). Trimming stripped 8 bases from V and 1 base from J, with 12 bases between. Germline CDR1 MNHNS, CDR2 SASEGT. CDR3 length equals 14 residues.

V usage is TRBV7-9 and J usage is TRBJ1-1; D is undetermined. V lost 4 bases to trimming and J lost 0 bases, with 15 bases between them. CDR1 and CDR2 (germline): SEHNR, FQNEAQ (reference sequence). This CDR3 contains 16 residues. CDR3 sequence (DNA): TGTGCCAGCAGCTCTAGTGAGGCGGTAATGAACACTGAAGCTTTCTTT. It encodes CASSSSEAVMNTEAFF.

A few counts support this clonotype. J is TRBJ2-1 and V is TRBV6-2 or TRBV6-3, with a possible D match to TRBD2 (6 bases). Looked up from germline, CDR1 is MNHEY and CDR2 is SVGEGT. V lost 7 bases to trimming and J lost 8 bases, with 24 bases between them. The CDR3 loop spans 16 amino acids. CDR3 sequence reads: CASKEAGTIPTDEQFF. In DNA, the CDR3 is TGTGCCAGCAAAGAAGCGGGCACGATTCCTACGGATGAGCAGTTCTTC.

The chain combines TRBV6-5 with TRBJ2-2, with D possibly TRBD1 on 7 matching bases. Germline-derived CDR1 and CDR2 are MNHEY and SVGAGI. This CDR3 comprises 17 residues. Trimming left V 0 bases short and J 1 base short, with 12 bases between. The CDR3 protein is CASSYSEGAGNTGELFF. In DNA, the CDR3 is TGTGCCAGCAGTTACTCGGAGGGGGCGGGGAACACCGGGGAGCTGTTTTTT.

Notes on this clonotype: Compared with germline, one end of the junction differs, possibly owing to a read error. The CDR3 here is CCARDLDSLASYNEQFF. CDR3 in DNA: TGCTGTGCTAGAGATCTCGACAGCCTGGCCTCCTACAATGAGCAGTTCTTC. This rearrangement joins TRBV20-1 to TRBJ2-1; tentative D call: TRBD1 (5 bases). Germline lookup yields CDR1 DFQATT and CDR2 SNEGSKA (reference sequence). This CDR3 region has 17 residues.

This clonotype was observed a handful of times. The J gene is TRBJ1-5, the V gene TRBV7-8, with unresolved D. V lost 4 bases to trimming and J lost 0 bases, with 13 bases between them. Per the germline V gene, CDR1 is SGHVS and CDR2 is FQNEAQ. CDR3 length equals 16 residues. For the CDR3, the DNA is TGTGCCAGCAGCTCCTGGAGAGGGTATAGCAATCAGCCCCAGCATTTT. Its protein product is CASSSWRGYSNQPQHF.